This TCR beta chain emerged from a study of blood T cell repertoires in COVID-19 (dated by TCRdb to the early 2020s). General notes on the study: Samples covering the acute and convalescent phases of COVID-19 were provided by collaborators in the United States, Italy and Spain. The prospective study material was composed of cDNA or gDNA derived from T cells, B-cell-depleted T cells, or PBMCs. Deeply sampled blood TCRbeta repertoires from subjects exposed to, actively infected with, or recovered from COVID-19 were included in the dataset. The repertoires were made available in a free public database intended to serve as a resource for research on the immune response to SARS-CoV-2. Samples came from the ongoing ImmuneRACE study (first 160 participants) plus 1,254 subjects from 6 global collaborators. A de-identified subject ID, COVID-19 status, age in years and sex were almost always included in the sample metadata. Where available, HLA class I and class II types were taken from metadata supplied by the sample provider and were not determined by assay-based typing. Summary of the overall study and its limitations: The quantity of clinical and demographic metadata differed by source and by participant and was supplied without curation.

Of note for this clone: Its target antigen remains unknown. No much larger clone is present one base from it, and per-base qualities are unavailable.

Whole blood was collected in K2EDTA tubes by collaborating institutions according to the institutions' own protocols. For TCRbeta analysis, collaborators shipped samples as frozen whole blood, isolated PBMCs, or DNA extracted from either of those sample types. The CDR1 and CDR2 encoded by the germline V gene (reference sequence) are LNHDA and SQIVND. Cut back by 5 bases and 1 base, the V and J ends lie 11 bases apart. Taken from cysteine to phenylalanine, the CDR3 has 14 residues. The kept DNA is CDR3 alone, 42 bases in frame from the first base. TCRbeta CDR3 regions were amplified from genomic DNA using the immunoSEQ Assay, a bias-controlled multiplex PCR. The authors' analysis ran thus. Within the assay, amplification of reference gene primers was used to estimate how many nucleated cells each sample contained. To quantify the absolute abundance of each unique TCRbeta CDR3 rearrangement, sequence reads were collapsed and filtered. For each sample, productive Simpson clonality was calculated as the square root of Simpson's diversity index across productive rearrangements. TCRdb provides this immuneACCESS table in a form limited to in-frame rearrangements. Some clones are lacking; in checked studies, under half of them reflect an unresolved V gene, and why the rest are absent is not known. That table supplies the V and J calls and clone size; D and trimming were determined from the DNA. This sample comprises around 140,000 clones, about 91% of them detected only once. The biggest ten clones account for 0.75% to 0.95% of the sample.

The chain uses TRBV19 and TRBJ2-5; the D gene remains uncertain. The sequenced material came from peripheral blood. The receptor's source is a woman aged 50 to 60 with acute or convalescent COVID-19. CDR3 region: CASSQPGFQETQYF. The sequenced DNA: TGTGCCAGTAGTCAGCCGGGTTTCCAAGAGACCCAGTACTTC.